This T cell receptor (beta chain) was recorded in a study of blood T cells in healthy people across ages. Germline CDR1 reads SEHNR; CDR2 reads FQNEAQ (reference sequence). The CDR3 runs 15 residues. Trimming cost V 5 bases and J 3 bases, with 15 bases left between them. Next came a second PCR, run for about 6 to 11 cycles, which used a sample-barcoded 5' primer along with a J-beta primer mix. MiXCR, run by TCRdb on the 5' RACE reads, gives a single entry per CDR3 protein. The table includes roughly 720,000 distinct CDR3 sequences, 53% detected once. Whole-study findings and limits: Both higher diversity and more naive CD4+ cells marked long-lived donors when set against aged donors. With age, beta diversity per million T cells declined roughly linearly, significantly by 35 to 40.

This clonotype has a handful of counts. Its specificity is unknown. The rearrangement joins TRBV7-9 to TRBJ2-3; D perhaps matches TRBD2 (6 bases). Specimen: blood. The receptor comes from a man at least 80 years old in good health. The CDR3 here is CASSEFWSGTDTQYF. For the CDR3, the DNA is TGTGCCAGCAGCGAGTTTTGGAGCGGGACAGATACGCAGTATTTT.